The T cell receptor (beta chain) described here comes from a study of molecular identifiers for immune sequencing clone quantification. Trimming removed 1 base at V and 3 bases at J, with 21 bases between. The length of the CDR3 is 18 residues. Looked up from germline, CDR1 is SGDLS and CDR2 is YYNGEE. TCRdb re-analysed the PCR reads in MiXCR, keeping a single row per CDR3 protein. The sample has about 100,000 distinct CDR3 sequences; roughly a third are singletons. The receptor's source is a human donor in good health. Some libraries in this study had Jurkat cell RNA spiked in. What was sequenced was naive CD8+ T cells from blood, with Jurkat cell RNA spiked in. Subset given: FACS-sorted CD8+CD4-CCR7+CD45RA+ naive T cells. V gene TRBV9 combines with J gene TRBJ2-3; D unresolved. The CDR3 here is CASSVSTTDNRLTDTQYF. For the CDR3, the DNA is TGTGCCAGCAGCGTATCCACCACCGACAATCGGCTTACAGATACGCAGTATTTT.